This entry lists 25 T cell receptor beta chains sequenced from one sample in a study of T cell responses to AZD1222 COVID-19 vaccine. The repertoire was sequenced with immunoSEQ multiplex PCR; TCRdb's copy has only in-frame clones and lacks some. The data show about 150,000 clones, about 89% seen once. The sequencing here drew on peripheral blood, taken 28 days after the second AZD1222 dose. The receptors here all came from an adult who received the AZD1222 COVID-19 vaccine.

The chain has TRBV12-3 or TRBV12-4 and TRBJ1-1; no definite D call. The V gene lost 2 bases and the J gene lost 3 bases, with 7 bases spanning the gap. The length of the CDR3 is 13 residues. DNA of the CDR3: TGTGCCAGCAGTTTATTCCTGGACACTGAAGCTTTCTTT. Translating it yields CASSLFLDTEAFF.

The CDR3 sequence: CASSLARLAGGLGTGELFF. The CDR3 DNA follows: TGTGCCAGCAGCTTAGCGCGCCTAGCGGGGGGGCTGGGCACCGGGGAGCTGTTTTTT. The chain combines TRBV7-2 with TRBJ2-2; TRBD2 agrees at 12 bases. This CDR3 has 19 amino acids. CDR1 is SGHTA, CDR2 FQGNSA, per germline. V trimming: 0 bases; J trimming: 4 bases; junction bases outside the gene matches: 9.

V usage is TRBV5-1 and J usage is TRBJ2-3, with D possibly being TRBD1 or TRBD2 (6 bases each). CDR3 size: 15 residues. V was pared by 0 bases and J by 5 bases, with 13 bases between. Germline V CDR1 and CDR2: SGHRS, YFSETQ. CDR3: CASSLGRGLGDTQYF. Here the CDR3 DNA reads TGCGCCAGCAGCTTGGGACGGGGGCTGGGAGATACGCAGTATTTT. Drawing the rest from reference TRBV5-1 and TRBJ2-3, the complete variable domain is KAGVTQTPRYLIKTRGQQVTLSCSPISGHRSVSWYQQTPGQGLQFLFEYFSETQRNKGNFPGRFSGRQFSNSRSEMNVSTLELGDSALYLCASSLGRGLGDTQYFGPGTRLTVL.

This chain links TRBV3-1 (or the pseudogene TRBV3-2) with TRBJ2-1, with 10 bases fitting TRBD2. Germline CDR1 is LGHDT and CDR2 is YNNKEL (reference sequence). Trimming at V came to 0 bases and at J to 12 bases, leaving 14 bases not matched to a gene. This CDR3 region has 17 residues. The CDR3 sequence: CASSQDVGTSGAQGQFF. The CDR3 region has the DNA TGTGCCAGCAGCCAAGACGTCGGAACTAGCGGGGCTCAGGGGCAGTTCTTC.

V usage is TRBV19 and J usage is TRBJ1-5, with D possibly being TRBD1 (5 bases). Trimming left V 6 bases short and J 6 bases short, with 15 bases between. The CDR3 spans 14 residues. Germline V CDR1 and CDR2: LNHDA, SQIVND (reference sequence). CDR3 in amino acids: CASSATGGSQPQHF. CDR3 nucleotide sequence: TGTGCCAGTAGCGCTACAGGAGGGTCTCAGCCCCAGCATTTT.

The rearrangement uses TRBV30 and TRBJ1-6; 8 nucleotides agree with TRBD1. The CDR3 is 15 amino acids. V gave up 4 bases and J gave up 9 bases; unmatched junction bases: 11. Per the germline V gene, CDR1 is GTSNPN and CDR2 is SVGIG (reference sequence). This chain's CDR3 is CAWMATGTGFSPLHF. The CDR3 nucleotides are TGTGCCTGGATGGCCACCGGGACAGGCTTTTCACCCCTCCACTTT.

The V call is TRBV24-1, the J call TRBJ2-5; 9 bases match TRBD1. The V gene end was trimmed by 4 bases and the J gene end by 2 bases; junction bases not matched to a gene: 1. Germline V gene data show CDR1 as KGHDR and CDR2 as SFDVKD. The CDR3 totals 14 residues. CDR3 nucleotides: TGTGCCACCAGTGAGGGGACAGGGCAAGAGACCCAGTACTTC. This gives the protein CATSEGTGQETQYF.

The V gene is TRBV7-6, the J gene TRBJ2-1; D remains unclear. V was cut by 3 bases and J by 0 bases, with 15 bases left in between. Per germline, CDR1 SGHVS and CDR2 FNYEAQ. The CDR3 has 17 residues. CDR3 sequence (DNA): TGTGCCAGCAGCTTGGGTCGAGCGAGGAGCTCCTACAATGAGCAGTTCTTC. Translating it yields CASSLGRARSSYNEQFF.

The chain uses TRBV7-2 and TRBJ1-6; TRBD1 aligns across 10 bases. V lost 3 bases, J lost 11 bases, and 1 base stayed unmatched. This CDR3 contains 13 residues. CDR1 SGHTA and CDR2 FQGNSA come from the germline V gene. Here the CDR3 DNA reads TGTGCCAGCAGCTTGGGACAGGGGACACCCCTCCACTTT. Translating it yields CASSLGQGTPLHF.

This clone was detected once. V is TRBV2 and J is TRBJ1-6; unclear D gene. The CDR3 is 15 amino acids. The germline V gene has CDR1 SNHLY and CDR2 FYNNEI. Trimming removed 6 bases at V and 7 bases at J, with 16 bases between. CDR3 region: CASRSSEGRNSPLHF. The DNA for the CDR3 is TGTGCCAGCAGATCATCAGAGGGTCGGAATTCACCCCTCCACTTT.

This chain links TRBV30 with TRBJ1-1, with D hard to call. The CDR3 extends over 12 amino acids. Germline CDR1 and CDR2: GTSNPN and SVGIG (reference sequence). Trimming left V 3 bases short and J 5 bases short, with 10 bases between. The CDR3 DNA sequence: TGTGCCTGGAGCGGTACCGGTACTGAAGCTTTCTTT. It specifies CAWSGTGTEAFF. Based on the CDR3 plus reference TRBV30 and TRBJ1-1, the full variable domain is SQTIHQWPATLVQPVGSPLSLECTVEGTSNPNLYWYRQAAGRGLQLLFYSVGIGQISSEVPQNLSASRPQDRQFILSSKKLLLSDSGFYLCAWSGTGTEAFFGQGTRLTVV.

This chain uses TRBV19 with TRBJ2-1; 8 bases match TRBD1. Trimming cost V 7 bases and J 9 bases; bases outside gene matches: 11. Germline V gene sequence: CDR1 LNHDA, CDR2 SQIVND (reference sequence). This CDR3 comprises 14 residues. The CDR3 loop reads CASTMQGAVGEQFF. DNA for the CDR3: TGTGCCAGTACCATGCAGGGGGCAGTGGGTGAGCAGTTCTTC. Together with reference TRBV19 and TRBJ2-1, the CDR3 gives the full variable domain: DGGITQSPKYLFRKEGQNVTLSCEQNLNHDAMYWYRQDPGQGLRLIYYSQIVNDFQKGDIAEGYSVSREKKESFPLTVTSAQKNPTAFYLCASTMQGAVGEQFFGPGTRLTVL.

The chain links TRBV27 to TRBJ1-1; 10 bases agree with TRBD1. V lost 6 bases and J lost 1; bases outside the gene matches: 2. CDR1 is MNHEY and CDR2 is SMNVEV in the germline V gene (reference sequence). CDR3 size: 14 residues. CDR3 nucleotide sequence: TGTGCCAGCAGCAGGGACAGGGGGAACACTGAAGCTTTCTTT. It yields the protein CASSRDRGNTEAFF.

This clone was seen once. The J gene is TRBJ2-1, the V gene TRBV11-3; D possibly corresponds to TRBD1 (6 bases). The length of the CDR3 is 12 residues. Between the trimmed V and J ends, which lost 1 base and 9 bases, there was a span of 7 bases. CDR1 is SGHNT and CDR2 is YENEEA in the germline V gene. The CDR3: CASSLGGGEQFF. The CDR3 region has the DNA TGTGCCAGCAGCTTAGGAGGGGGTGAGCAGTTCTTC.

The CDR3, as DNA: TGTGCCAGCAGTTTAGCAGAGGGCCTTGGCTACGAGCAGTACTTC. As protein: CASSLAEGLGYEQYF. V usage is TRBV27 and J usage is TRBJ2-7, with D possibly being TRBD2 (5 bases). CDR3 length: 15 amino acids. CDR1 MNHEY and CDR2 SMNVEV come from the germline V gene (reference sequence). V lost 2 bases to trimming and J lost 3 bases, with 14 bases between them.

In this sample, this clone turned up a few times. This chain connects TRBV30 to TRBJ2-3; D could derive from TRBD1 or TRBD2 (5 bases each). CDR1 is GTSNPN and CDR2 is SVGIG in the germline V gene (reference sequence). Trimming left V 1 base short and J 0 bases short, with 17 bases between. The CDR3 runs to 17 residues. The CDR3 loop is CAWSGKPGPQSTDTQYF. In nucleotides, the CDR3 is TGTGCCTGGAGTGGAAAACCGGGACCTCAGAGCACAGATACGCAGTATTTT.

J is TRBJ2-1 and V is TRBV5-1; 13 bases agree with TRBD2. V gave up 2 bases and J gave up 7 bases; unmatched junction bases: 3. The CDR3 runs to 15 residues. The V gene's germline CDR1 is SGHRS and CDR2 YFSETQ. The CDR3, as DNA: TGCGCCAGCAGCTTTACTAGCGGGGGGGCTAATGAGCAGTTCTTC. Translating gives CASSFTSGGANEQFF.

The J gene is TRBJ1-3, the V gene TRBV2; no reliable D call. The CDR3 runs to 16 residues. V dropped 7 bases and J dropped 0 bases, with 16 bases sitting between them. Germline loops: CDR1 SNHLY, CDR2 FYNNEI. The chain's CDR3 is CASMSGVFGSGNTIYF. CDR3 bases: TGTGCCAGCATGAGTGGCGTGTTTGGCTCTGGAAACACCATATATTTT.

Worth noting for this clone: The same CDR3 can be traced to other DNA sequences in this sample. J is TRBJ2-1 and V is TRBV19; TRBD2 matches at 8 bases. Germline-derived CDR1 and CDR2 are LNHDA and SQIVND (reference sequence). V trimming: 1 base; J trimming: 10 bases; junction bases outside the gene matches: 6. There are 14 residues in the CDR3. Here the CDR3 reads CASSIAGGPGEQFF. CDR3 DNA: TGTGCCAGTAGTATAGCGGGAGGGCCGGGGGAGCAGTTCTTC.

The chain couples TRBV2 to TRBJ2-1, with D possibly being TRBD1 (5 bases). The CDR3 loop spans 15 amino acids. Germline V gives CDR1 SNHLY, CDR2 FYNNEI. The V end was cut by 6 bases, the J end by 2 bases, with 14 bases between. The CDR3 loop reads CASSPVGAPYNEQFF. In nucleotides, the CDR3 is TGTGCCAGCAGCCCCGTTGGGGCTCCCTACAATGAGCAGTTCTTC.

The chain's CDR3 is CASRGTLAKNIQYF. Written as DNA, the CDR3 is TGTGCCAGCAGGGGGACCTTAGCCAAAAACATTCAGTACTTC. This chain connects TRBV6-6 to TRBJ2-4; possibly TRBD1 or TRBD2 for D (5 bases each). Germline values: CDR1 MNHNY, CDR2 SVGAGI (reference sequence). V lost 6 bases and J lost 0, with 9 bases in between. CDR3 length: 14 amino acids.

The rearrangement uses TRBV12-5 and TRBJ1-5; D is unclear. Germline V CDR1 and CDR2: LGHNT, FRNRAP. Trimming took off 1 base at V and 9 bases at J, with 7 bases between the two ends. This CDR3 has 12 residues. The CDR3 reads CASGLDYAPQHF. The CDR3, as DNA: TGTGCTAGTGGTTTGGATTATGCGCCCCAGCATTTT.

This rearrangement joins TRBV7-8 to TRBJ2-7; 9 positions match TRBD1. Trimming at V came to 3 bases and at J to 6 bases, leaving 12 bases not matched to a gene. Germline V gives CDR1 SGHVS, CDR2 FQNEAQ. The CDR3 loop spans 16 amino acids. In DNA form, the CDR3 reads TGTGCCAGCAGCTTCCGTCCGGGACAGGGTATTCTCGAGCAGTACTTC. This sequence encodes CASSFRPGQGILEQYF.

This chain joins TRBV5-6 and TRBJ2-7; 8 bases are a match to TRBD1. This CDR3 contains 14 residues. Germline V gives CDR1 SGHDT, CDR2 YYEEEE. Trimming removed 5 bases from V and 4 bases from J; junction bases left unmatched: 8. CDR3 bases: TGTGCCAGCAGTCCGCGGACAGGGTGGTACGAGCAGTACTTC. It specifies CASSPRTGWYEQYF. Supplemented by reference TRBV5-6 and TRBJ2-7, the full variable domain reads DAGVTQSPTHLIKTRGQQVTLRCSPKSGHDTVSWYQQALGQGPQFIFQYYEEEERQRGNFPDRFSGHQFPNYSSELNVNALLLGDSALYLCASSPRTGWYEQYFGPGTRLTVT.

This clone was recorded a few times. This chain joins TRBV5-6 and TRBJ1-2; 7 bases map to TRBD1. This CDR3 is built from 14 residues. V was pared by 0 bases and J by 3 bases, with 2 bases of the junction left unmatched. Germline assignment: CDR1 SGHDT and CDR2 YYEEEE. CDR3 region: CASSLGQGHYGYTF. In nucleotides, the CDR3 is TGTGCCAGCAGCTTGGGACAGGGACACTATGGCTACACCTTC.